The 17 T cell receptor beta chains listed next were all sequenced from one sample in a study of T cell responses to AZD1222 COVID-19 vaccine. TCRdb's table, derived via immunoSEQ multiplex PCR, lists solely in-frame clones and lacks some. This table holds 150,000 or so clones, around 90% found once. The material sequenced was peripheral blood, taken 28 days after the second AZD1222 dose. The receptors originated from an adult who received the AZD1222 COVID-19 vaccine.

V usage is TRBV3-1 (or the pseudogene TRBV3-2) and J usage is TRBJ2-5; 12 bases fit TRBD2. The CDR3 contains 18 residues. Germline assignment: CDR1 LGHDT and CDR2 YNNKEL (reference sequence). With 2 bases clipped from V and 0 bases from J, the junction kept 7 bases outside the gene matches. The CDR3 protein is CASSQWALAGGDQETQYF. Written as DNA, the CDR3 is TGTGCCAGCAGCCAATGGGCACTAGCGGGGGGCGACCAAGAGACCCAGTACTTC.

This sequence joins TRBV15 and TRBJ1-4; D is unresolved. Germline CDR1 LNHNV, CDR2 YYDKDF (reference sequence). V was trimmed by 0 bases and J by 3 bases, leaving 8 bases between them. The CDR3 is 15 amino acids. The CDR3 loop is CATSRDPPPNEKLFF. The CDR3 bases are TGTGCCACCAGCAGAGACCCACCCCCTAATGAAAAACTGTTTTTT.

This clone was seen once. The chain joins TRBV7-6 to TRBJ1-4, with 7 positions matching TRBD1. Germline loops: CDR1 SGHVS, CDR2 FNYEAQ. The CDR3 totals 13 residues. J was trimmed by 6 bases and V by 5 bases; bases with no gene match: 3. The chain's CDR3 is CASSPGTDEKLFF. DNA of the CDR3: TGTGCCAGCAGCCCGGGGACAGATGAAAAACTGTTTTTT.

The chain carries TRBV6-1 and TRBJ2-1; 11 bases line up with TRBD1. V dropped 3 bases and J dropped 6; count of bases not matched to a gene: 10. CDR1 and CDR2 from the germline V gene are MNHNS and SASEGT. This CDR3 has 17 amino acids. In nucleotides, the CDR3 is TGTGCCAGCAGTGACCCCCTGGACAGGGGGCAAGGCAATGAGCAGTTCTTC. As protein: CASSDPLDRGQGNEQFF.

This rearrangement joins TRBV6-5 to TRBJ1-1; no definite D call. V was trimmed by 2 bases and J by 4 bases, leaving 14 bases between them. This CDR3 has 15 residues. CDR1 is MNHEY and CDR2 is SVGAGI in the germline V gene. As DNA, the CDR3 is TGTGCCAGCAGTTACCTTAGGTATCCGGGCACTGAAGCTTTCTTT. Amino acids: CASSYLRYPGTEAFF.

The chain is built from TRBV7-2 and TRBJ2-1; 7 nucleotides align to TRBD2. Germline V gene lookup returns CDR1 SGHTA and CDR2 FQGNSA. With 8 bases clipped from V and 5 bases from J, the junction kept 9 bases outside the gene matches. This CDR3 region has 14 residues. CDR3 protein: CASSLGGSNNEQFF. CDR3 coding DNA: TGTGCCAGCTCCCTCGGGGGGAGTAACAATGAGCAGTTCTTC.

The chain combines TRBV5-1 with TRBJ1-2, with D possibly matching TRBD1 (5 bases). Trimming cost V 4 bases and J 2 bases, with 15 bases left between them. This CDR3 comprises 15 residues. Germline loops: CDR1 SGHRS, CDR2 YFSETQ. The DNA for the CDR3 is TGCGCCAGCAGCCTCGGGAGGGGAACAAACTATGGCTACACCTTC. This translates into CASSLGRGTNYGYTF.

This clone was seen just once. The V call is TRBV29-1, the J call TRBJ2-2, with 8 bases that match TRBD1. The ends lost 6 bases at V and 1 base at J; junction bases unmatched: 4. Germline values: CDR1 SQVTM, CDR2 ANQGSEA. This CDR3 is 14 amino acids long. The CDR3 reads CSVTGTGNTGELFF. CDR3 coding DNA: TGCAGCGTAACCGGGACAGGGAACACCGGGGAGCTGTTTTTT.

The V gene is TRBV11-2, the J gene TRBJ2-4; D is possibly TRBD1 (5 bases). The CDR3 contains 17 residues. V was trimmed by 2 bases and J by 0 bases, leaving 14 bases between them. From germline, CDR1 is SGHAT and CDR2 FQNNGV. The CDR3 loop reads CASSLLSTGLAKNIQYF. CDR3 sequence (DNA): TGTGCCAGCAGCTTATTATCAACAGGTTTAGCCAAAAACATTCAGTACTTC.

A word on this clone: The identical CDR3 is also encoded by other nucleotide sequences in the sample. This chain connects TRBV20-1 to TRBJ2-1; 7 nucleotides match TRBD2. Per germline, CDR1 DFQATT and CDR2 SNEGSKA (reference sequence). With 1 base clipped from V and 9 bases from J, the junction kept 0 bases outside the gene matches. This CDR3 is built from 11 residues. The CDR3 DNA reads as TGCAGTGCTAGAGGGGGGGGTGAGCAGTTCTTC. Translating it yields CSARGGGEQFF.

The chain couples TRBV15 to TRBJ2-1; TRBD2 agrees at 8 bases. Germline lookup yields CDR1 LNHNV and CDR2 YYDKDF (reference sequence). The CDR3 runs to 17 residues. After removal of 0 bases from V and 2 bases from J, the junction contained 6 bases not matched to a gene. CDR3 loop: CATSRDFAGGAYNEQFF. Here the CDR3 DNA reads TGTGCCACCAGCAGAGATTTCGCGGGGGGTGCCTACAATGAGCAGTTCTTC.

This rearrangement joins TRBV6-2 or TRBV6-3 to TRBJ1-2; D ambiguous. This CDR3 contains 12 residues. CDR1 is MNHEY, CDR2 SVGEGT, per germline. Trimming stripped 6 bases from V and 7 bases from J, with 12 bases between. CDR3 nucleotides: TGTGCCAGCAGCCCACAGAGCGGTGGCTACACCTTC. Its translation is CASSPQSGGYTF.

The V call is TRBV5-1, the J call TRBJ1-3; D is unresolved. CDR1 is SGHRS, CDR2 YFSETQ, per germline. This CDR3 is built from 15 residues. V lost 0 bases and J 2 bases, leaving 9 bases between the germline ends. CDR3 loop: CASSLGSFTGNTIYF. The CDR3 nucleotides are TGCGCCAGCAGCTTGGGGTCTTTTACTGGAAACACCATATATTTT.

This chain uses TRBV10-2 with TRBJ1-5; D possibly corresponds to TRBD1 (6 bases). There are 14 residues in the CDR3. Germline-derived CDR1 and CDR2 are WSHSY and SAAADI. The V gene lost 2 bases and the J gene lost 4 bases, with 9 bases spanning the gap. In nucleotides, the CDR3 is TGCGCCAGCAGTGAGGACAGGCAAAATCAGCCCCAGCATTTT. Amino acid sequence: CASSEDRQNQPQHF.

The chain is built from TRBV3-1 (or the pseudogene TRBV3-2) and TRBJ2-3; TRBD2 matches at 8 bases. From germline, CDR1 is LGHDT and CDR2 YNNKEL (reference sequence). V shed 3 bases and J 5 bases; nucleotides not matched to a gene: 13. The CDR3 contains 17 residues. As DNA, the CDR3 is TGTGCCAGCAGCCACGCCCTTCGGGGGGGCCAAGGAGATACGCAGTATTTT. Translated, it gives CASSHALRGGQGDTQYF.

The genes are TRBV5-6 and TRBJ1-3; D remains ambiguous. V was pared by 0 bases and J by 8 bases, with 9 bases between. The CDR3 runs to 13 residues. Germline values: CDR1 SGHDT, CDR2 YYEEEE. CDR3 in amino acids: CASSLVRSDTIYF. The CDR3 bases are TGTGCCAGCAGCTTGGTAAGATCGGACACCATATATTTT.

The rearrangement joins TRBV19 to TRBJ2-7; D may correspond to TRBD1 or TRBD2 (5 bases each). The CDR3 totals 15 residues. V was clipped by 7 bases and J by 1 base, with 17 bases between them. The germline V gene has CDR1 LNHDA and CDR2 SQIVND (reference sequence). DNA of the CDR3: TGTGCCAGTAAGTTGGGACCGAGTCCTTCCTACGAGCAGTACTTC. Translating it yields CASKLGPSPSYEQYF.